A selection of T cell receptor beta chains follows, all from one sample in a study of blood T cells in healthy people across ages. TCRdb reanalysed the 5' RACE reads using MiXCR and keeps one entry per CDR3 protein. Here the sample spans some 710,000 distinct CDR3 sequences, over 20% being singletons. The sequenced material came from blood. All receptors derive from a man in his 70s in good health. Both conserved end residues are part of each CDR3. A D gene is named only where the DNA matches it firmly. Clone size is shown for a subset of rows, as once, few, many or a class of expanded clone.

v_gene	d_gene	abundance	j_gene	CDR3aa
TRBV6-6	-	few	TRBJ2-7	CASSYSRGTLFLEQYF
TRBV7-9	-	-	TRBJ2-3	CASSLYRDHTDTQYF
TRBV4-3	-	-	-	CASSQGLNLIARVRDEQFF
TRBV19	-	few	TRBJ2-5	CASSMGVFETQYF
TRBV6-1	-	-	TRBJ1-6	CASSEVNFSPLHF
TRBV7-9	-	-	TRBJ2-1	CASSPSDTRNEQFF
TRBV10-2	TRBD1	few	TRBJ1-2	CAGSESTGGYGYTF
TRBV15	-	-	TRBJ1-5	CATRLNIEAGQPQHF
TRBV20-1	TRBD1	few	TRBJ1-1	CSARHLTGDNTEAFF
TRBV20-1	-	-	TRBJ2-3	CSAKDAFSTDTQYF
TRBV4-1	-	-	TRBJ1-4	CASRDEGGTNEKLFF
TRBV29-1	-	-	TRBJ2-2	CSVEIAGDTGELFF
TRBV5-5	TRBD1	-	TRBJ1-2	CASSLAGGTGAHYGYTF
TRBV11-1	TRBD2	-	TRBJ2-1	CASSLASSGRSSYNEQFF
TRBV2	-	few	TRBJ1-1	CASSVGVQPAFF
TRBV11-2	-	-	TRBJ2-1	CASSLPSPHEQFF
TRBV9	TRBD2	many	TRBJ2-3	CASSVDSGRSSTDTQYF
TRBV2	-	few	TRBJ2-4	CASSTGRKNIQYF
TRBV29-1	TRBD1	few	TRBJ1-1	CSVETGARVEAFF
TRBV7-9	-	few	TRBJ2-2	CASSLPNGQTNTGELFF
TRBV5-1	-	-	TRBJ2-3	CASSLEDRPSTDTQYF
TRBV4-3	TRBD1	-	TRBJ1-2	CASSHIRQGQDNYGYTF
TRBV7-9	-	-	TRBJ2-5	CASNLKGDSRQETQYF
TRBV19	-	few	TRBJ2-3	CASSIAYSTDTQYF
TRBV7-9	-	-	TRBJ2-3	CASKKNMERSTDTQYF
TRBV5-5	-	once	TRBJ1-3	CASSLVWEASNTIYF
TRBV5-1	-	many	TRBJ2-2	CASSFGNTGELFF
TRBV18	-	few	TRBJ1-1	CASLYRENTEAFF
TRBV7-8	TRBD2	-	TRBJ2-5	CASSRVRTSGSSQYF
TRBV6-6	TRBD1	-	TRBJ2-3	CASSNRGPLDTQYF
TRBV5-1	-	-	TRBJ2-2	CASSLALATGELFF
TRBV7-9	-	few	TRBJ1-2	CASSLSTSPRGYTF
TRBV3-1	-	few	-	CANSRGLPEQFF
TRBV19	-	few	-	CASSIGVSGVGEQFF
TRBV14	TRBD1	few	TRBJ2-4	CASSQDRLDIQYF
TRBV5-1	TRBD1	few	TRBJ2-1	CASSLSPGGGSYNEQFF
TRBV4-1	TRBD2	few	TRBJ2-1	CASSHPLAGNNEQFF
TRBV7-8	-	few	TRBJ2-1	CASSTPTGKVEQFF
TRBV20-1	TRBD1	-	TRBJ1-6	CSARNRGLSSPLHF
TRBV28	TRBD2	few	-	CAGTSASGGDEQFF
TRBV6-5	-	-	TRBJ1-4	CASRLGLGKLFF
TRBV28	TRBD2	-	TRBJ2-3	CANSLLTSGSNTQYF
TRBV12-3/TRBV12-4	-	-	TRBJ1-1	CASRNRFGEAFF
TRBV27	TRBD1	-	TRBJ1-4	CANLRRGQNEKLFF
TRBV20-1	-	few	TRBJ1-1	CSASKRGAFF
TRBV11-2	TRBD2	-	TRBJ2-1	CASSLGLAGGSSYNEQFF
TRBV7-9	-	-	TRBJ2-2	CASSLQQTRNTGELFF
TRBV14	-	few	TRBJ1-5	CASSPLGGNQPQHF
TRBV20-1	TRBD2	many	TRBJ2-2	CSARLGGLVPDTGELFF
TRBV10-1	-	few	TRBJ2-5	CASSDGHQETQYF
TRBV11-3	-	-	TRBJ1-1	CASSTTYTEAFF
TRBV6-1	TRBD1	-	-	CASKSRDRNYEQYF
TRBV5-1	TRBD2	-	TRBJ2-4	CASSLAGAGENIQYF